The T cell receptor (beta chain) under discussion was sequenced for a study of cytomegalovirus exposure and HLA in healthy donors. Study details: The same platform was used for the roughly 120 validation repertoires as for the 666 first-cohort repertoires, as reported in a later analysis.

General observations from the study: The finding came from a later analysis; first-cohort TCR clusters tended to co-occur in the 120 or so validation repertoires.

V was trimmed by 6 bases and J by 3 bases, leaving 10 bases between them. CDR1 SGDLS and CDR2 YYNGEE come from the germline V gene. This CDR3 contains 13 residues. Sequencing was performed with immunoSEQ multiplex PCR; in TCRdb, only in-frame clones are kept and a portion is missing. The sample holds more than 250,000 clones, roughly 88% seen once. Details on this clone: What it recognizes is unknown.

This TCR came from a woman aged 25 to 45 in good health and CMV-seronegative. This chain joins TRBV9 and TRBJ2-1; possibly TRBD1 or TRBD2 for D (5 bases each). The sample taken for sequencing was PBMCs. CDR3 residues: CASTGPNYNEQFF. In DNA, the CDR3 is TGTGCCAGCACGGGACCAAACTACAATGAGCAGTTCTTC. The full variable domain, in which reference TRBV9 and TRBJ2-1 provide the parts outside the CDR3, is DSGVTQTPKHLITATGQRVTLRCSPRSGDLSVYWYQQSLDQGLQFLIQYYNGEERAKGNILERFSAQQFPDLHSELNLSSLELGDSALYFCASTGPNYNEQFFGPGTRLTVL.